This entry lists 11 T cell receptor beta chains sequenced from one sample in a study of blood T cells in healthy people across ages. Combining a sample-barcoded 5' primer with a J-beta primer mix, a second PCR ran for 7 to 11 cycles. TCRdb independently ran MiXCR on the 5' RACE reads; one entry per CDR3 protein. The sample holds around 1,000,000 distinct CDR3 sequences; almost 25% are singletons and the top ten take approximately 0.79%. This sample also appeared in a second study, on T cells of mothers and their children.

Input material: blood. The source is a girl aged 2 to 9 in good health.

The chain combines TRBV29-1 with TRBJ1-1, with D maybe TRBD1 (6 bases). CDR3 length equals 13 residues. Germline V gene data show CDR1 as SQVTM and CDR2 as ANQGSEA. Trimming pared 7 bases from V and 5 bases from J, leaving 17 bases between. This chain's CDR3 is CSAKRGIRTEAFF. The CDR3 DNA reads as TGCAGCGCAAAAAGGGGGATACGGACTGAAGCTTTCTTT.

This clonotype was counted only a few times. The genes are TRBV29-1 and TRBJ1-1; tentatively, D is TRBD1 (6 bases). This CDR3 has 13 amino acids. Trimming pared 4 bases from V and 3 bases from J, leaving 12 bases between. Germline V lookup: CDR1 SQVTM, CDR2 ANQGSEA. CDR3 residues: CSVARRGHTEAFF. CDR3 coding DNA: TGCAGCGTTGCTCGCAGGGGCCACACTGAAGCTTTCTTT. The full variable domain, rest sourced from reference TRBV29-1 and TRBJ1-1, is SAVISQKPSRDICQRGTSLTIQCQVDSQVTMMFWYRQQPGQSLTLIATANQGSEATYESGFVIDKFPISRPNLTFSTLTVSNMSPEDSSIYLCSVARRGHTEAFFGQGTRLTVV.

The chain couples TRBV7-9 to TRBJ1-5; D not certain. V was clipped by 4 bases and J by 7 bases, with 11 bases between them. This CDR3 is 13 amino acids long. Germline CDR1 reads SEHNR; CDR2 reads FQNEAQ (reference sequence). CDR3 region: CASSSREGQPQHF. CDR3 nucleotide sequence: TGTGCCAGCAGCTCGAGGGAGGGCCAGCCCCAGCATTTT.

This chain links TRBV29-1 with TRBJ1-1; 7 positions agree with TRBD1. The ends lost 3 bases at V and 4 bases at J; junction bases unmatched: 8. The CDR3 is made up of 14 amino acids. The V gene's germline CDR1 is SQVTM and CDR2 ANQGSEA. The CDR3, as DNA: TGCAGCGTTGAGTCACCCCAGGGGGGCACTGAAGCTTTCTTT. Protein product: CSVESPQGGTEAFF.

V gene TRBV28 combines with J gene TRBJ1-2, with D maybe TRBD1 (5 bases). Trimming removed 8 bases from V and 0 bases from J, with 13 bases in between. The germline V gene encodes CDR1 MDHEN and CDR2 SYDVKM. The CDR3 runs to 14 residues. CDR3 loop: CASCDPGSNYGYTF. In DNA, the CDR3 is TGTGCCAGCTGCGACCCAGGGTCTAACTATGGCTACACCTTC.

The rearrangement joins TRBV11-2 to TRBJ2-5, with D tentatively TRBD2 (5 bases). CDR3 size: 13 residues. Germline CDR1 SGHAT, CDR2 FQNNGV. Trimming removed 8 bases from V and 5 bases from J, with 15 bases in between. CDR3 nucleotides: TGTGCCAGCCAGCCGGAGGCCGCTGAGACCCAGTACTTC. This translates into CASQPEAAETQYF.

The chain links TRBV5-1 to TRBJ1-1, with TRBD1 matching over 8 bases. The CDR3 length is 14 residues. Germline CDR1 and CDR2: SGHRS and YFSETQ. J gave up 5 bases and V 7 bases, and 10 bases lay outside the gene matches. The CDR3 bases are TGCGCCAGCGCGACAGGGGAAAGTGGGACTGAAGCTTTCTTT. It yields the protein CASATGESGTEAFF.

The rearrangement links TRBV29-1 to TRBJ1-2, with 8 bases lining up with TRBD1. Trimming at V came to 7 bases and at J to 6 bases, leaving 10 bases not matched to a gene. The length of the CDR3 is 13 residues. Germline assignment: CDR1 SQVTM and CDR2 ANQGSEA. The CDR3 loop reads CSAPTGEVDGYTF. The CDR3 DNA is TGCAGCGCCCCGACAGGGGAGGTGGATGGCTACACCTTC.

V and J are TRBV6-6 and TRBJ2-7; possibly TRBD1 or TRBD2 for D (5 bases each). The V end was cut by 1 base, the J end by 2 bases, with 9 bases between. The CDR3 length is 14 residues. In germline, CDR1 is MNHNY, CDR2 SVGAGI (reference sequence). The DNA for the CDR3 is TGTGCCAGCAGTTACTGGGACGCAACCTACGAGCAGTACTTC. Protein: CASSYWDATYEQYF.

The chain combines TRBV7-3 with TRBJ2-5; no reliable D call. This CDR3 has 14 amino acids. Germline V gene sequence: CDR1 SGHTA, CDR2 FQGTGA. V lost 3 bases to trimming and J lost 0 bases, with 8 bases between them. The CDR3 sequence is CASSFDGYQETQYF. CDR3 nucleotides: TGTGCCAGCAGCTTCGACGGATACCAAGAGACCCAGTACTTC.

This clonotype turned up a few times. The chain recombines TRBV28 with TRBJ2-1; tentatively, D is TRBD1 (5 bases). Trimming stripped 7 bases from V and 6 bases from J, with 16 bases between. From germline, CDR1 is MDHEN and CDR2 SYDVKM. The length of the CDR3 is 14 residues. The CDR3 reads CASTTSTDVNEQFF. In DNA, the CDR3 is TGTGCCAGCACCACCTCGACAGATGTCAATGAGCAGTTCTTC.